Below are 20 T cell receptor beta chains sequenced from a single sample in a study of cytomegalovirus exposure and HLA in healthy donors. The PCR contained 60 Vbeta and 13 Jbeta primers. This table comes from immunoSEQ multiplex PCR, and its TCRdb copy is limited to in-frame clones, with some not included. Altogether 90,000 to 120,000 clones are present, 74% being singletons, with the ten largest covering roughly 2.6%. The sample consisted of PBMCs. All receptors derive from a man in his fifties in good health and CMV-seropositive.

This rearrangement joins TRBV19 to TRBJ1-1; D gene ambiguous. Germline-derived CDR1 and CDR2 are LNHDA and SQIVND (reference sequence). The CDR3 loop spans 12 amino acids. Trimming stripped 0 bases from V and 8 bases from J, with 7 bases between. Here the CDR3 DNA reads TGTGCCAGTAGTATAGATGGGAGGGAAGCTTTCTTT. Its translation is CASSIDGREAFF.

This rearrangement joins TRBV11-3 to TRBJ2-3; D might be TRBD2 (6 bases). Germline CDR1 SGHNT, CDR2 YENEEA. The V end was cut by 3 bases, the J end by 0 bases, with 7 bases between. The CDR3 is made up of 14 amino acids. In DNA, the CDR3 is TGTGCCAGCAGCTTCGGGACTAGCACAGATACGCAGTATTTT. Translation gives CASSFGTSTDTQYF. Using reference TRBV11-3 and TRBJ2-3 for the parts outside the CDR3, the full variable domain is EAGVVQSPRYKIIEKKQPVAFWCNPISGHNTLYWYLQNLGQGPELLIRYENEEAVDDSQLPKDRFSAERLKGVDSTLKIQPAELGDSAVYLCASSFGTSTDTQYFGPGTRLTVL.

This clone was picked up a small number of times. The J gene is TRBJ1-6, the V gene TRBV6-5; perhaps TRBD1 as D (6 bases). From germline, CDR1 is MNHEY and CDR2 SVGAGI. The CDR3 sequence is 15 residues long. Trimming took off 10 bases at V and 9 bases at J, with 22 bases between the two ends. The CDR3 spells CATTSLGGRGSPLHF. In nucleotides, the CDR3 is TGTGCCACCACATCATTGGGCGGCAGGGGTTCACCCCTCCACTTT.

This chain connects TRBV27 to TRBJ2-5, with D uncertain. V dropped 0 bases and J dropped 4 bases, with 12 bases sitting between them. The CDR3 is 15 residues long. Germline V gives CDR1 MNHEY, CDR2 SMNVEV (reference sequence). DNA for the CDR3: TGTGCCAGCAGTTTATCGTTTCAGGCAGGAGAGACCCAGTACTTC. Residues: CASSLSFQAGETQYF.

This chain connects TRBV2 to TRBJ1-1; a weak D match, TRBD1 (5 bases). The V gene's germline CDR1 is SNHLY and CDR2 FYNNEI. The CDR3 spans 15 residues. V lost 5 bases and J 4 bases, leaving 17 bases between the germline ends. In DNA, the CDR3 is TGTGCCAGCAGTCCACCAGACAGCGGGGGCACTGAAGCTTTCTTT. It encodes CASSPPDSGGTEAFF.

The V and J genes are TRBV18 and TRBJ1-3; no clear D gene. CDR1 is KGHSH, CDR2 LQKENI, per germline. Trimming took 3 bases from V and 0 from J, leaving 12 bases between them. There are 16 residues in the CDR3. Written as DNA, the CDR3 is TGTGCCAGCTCACCTCTGGGTACGGGCTCTGGAAACACCATATATTTT. It specifies CASSPLGTGSGNTIYF.

The chain couples TRBV29-1 to TRBJ1-1; 9 bases are shared with TRBD1. This CDR3 contains 11 residues. Germline V gives CDR1 SQVTM, CDR2 ANQGSEA. V trimming: 5 bases; J trimming: 11 bases; junction bases outside the gene matches: 6. The CDR3 region is CSVLRDRVAFF. In DNA, the CDR3 is TGCAGCGTTCTCCGGGACAGGGTCGCTTTCTTT.

The J gene is TRBJ1-2, the V gene TRBV7-9, with TRBD1 matching 10 bases. The V segment lost 5 bases and the J segment 8 bases; nucleotides outside the gene matches: 8. The CDR3 contains 14 residues. CDR1 and CDR2 (germline): SEHNR, FQNEAQ (reference sequence). Here the CDR3 reads CASSRDRGRRGYTF. The CDR3 DNA follows: TGTGCCAGCAGCCGCGACAGGGGGCGGCGGGGCTACACCTTC.

V and J are TRBV2 and TRBJ2-1, with 8 bases fitting TRBD2. Trimming removed 6 bases from V and 0 bases from J; junction bases left unmatched: 10. Germline V gene lookup returns CDR1 SNHLY and CDR2 FYNNEI. The CDR3 length is 17 residues. As DNA, the CDR3 is TGTGCCAGCAGCTCCTTTCGACTAGCGAACTCCTACAATGAGCAGTTCTTC. Protein: CASSSFRLANSYNEQFF.

The V call is TRBV18, the J call TRBJ2-3; D perhaps matches TRBD2 (6 bases). CDR3 size: 13 residues. The germline V gene encodes CDR1 KGHSH and CDR2 LQKENI. Between the trimmed V and J ends, which lost 9 bases and 4 bases, there was a span of 14 bases. CDR3 residues: CASSTGEADTQYF. CDR3 nucleotides: TGTGCCAGTTCAACGGGAGAAGCAGATACGCAGTATTTT.

This chain joins TRBV5-5 and TRBJ2-1; 9 nucleotides line up with TRBD2. This CDR3 is 16 amino acids long. With 4 bases clipped from V and 3 bases from J, the junction kept 8 bases outside the gene matches. Germline V lookup: CDR1 SGHKS, CDR2 YYEKEE (reference sequence). The DNA of the CDR3 is TGTGCCAGCAGCCCCCAGGGCGGGAGGGTCTACAATGAGCAGTTCTTC. Protein product: CASSPQGGRVYNEQFF.

This clone appeared a single time. The chain joins TRBV27 to TRBJ2-4, with 9 bases that match TRBD1. The CDR3 extends over 14 amino acids. CDR1 and CDR2 from the germline V gene are MNHEY and SMNVEV (reference sequence). V lost 3 bases and J lost 7; bases outside the gene matches: 4. The CDR3 reads CASSFRQGDNIQYF. The CDR3 bases are TGTGCCAGCAGTTTCCGACAGGGGGATAACATTCAGTACTTC.

The chain is built from TRBV4-1 and TRBJ1-5; D is uncertain. This CDR3 has 13 amino acids. Trimming shortened V by 3 bases and J by 7 bases, and 10 bases separated the two germline ends. From germline, CDR1 is MGHRA and CDR2 YSYEKL. CDR3 sequence (DNA): TGCGCCAGCAGCCACCAAACAAGACAGCCCCAGCATTTT. Translation gives CASSHQTRQPQHF.

J is TRBJ1-2 and V is TRBV21-1. TRBV21-1 has pseudogene status. The CDR3 sequence is 16 residues long. The CDR3 region has the DNA TGTGCCAGCAGCAAAAGTAGCCCCGCGCGGGGCTATGGCTACACCTTC. It translates to CASSKSSPARGYGYTF.

There are a few counts of this clone. This sequence joins TRBV27 and TRBJ2-6, with D perhaps matching TRBD1 (6 bases). Germline values: CDR1 MNHEY, CDR2 SMNVEV (reference sequence). The V and J ends lost 8 bases and 1 base respectively, with 12 bases between them. CDR3 length equals 15 residues. The CDR3 DNA reads TGTGCCAGCGGTCCTACAGGGTCTGGGGCCAACGTCCTGACTTTC. Translated, it gives CASGPTGSGANVLTF.

The count of this clone is one. This chain connects TRBV28 to TRBJ1-1; unclear D gene. V shed 8 bases and J shed 7 bases, with 20 bases lying between them. CDR1 and CDR2 (germline): MDHEN, SYDVKM. This CDR3 is built from 14 residues. The CDR3 here is CASPPGEDHNEAFF. CDR3 sequence (DNA): TGTGCCAGCCCCCCCGGGGAGGATCACAATGAAGCTTTCTTT. Drawing the rest from reference TRBV28 and TRBJ1-1, the complete variable domain is DVKVTQSSRYLVKRTGEKVFLECVQDMDHENMFWYRQDPGLGLRLIYFSYDVKMKEKGDIPEGYSVSREKKERFSLILESASTNQTSMYLCASPPGEDHNEAFFGQGTRLTVV.

This rearrangement joins TRBV7-2 to TRBJ2-7; TRBD2 is a possible D gene (5 bases). The germline CDR1 and CDR2 sequences are SGHTA and FQGNSA. This CDR3 comprises 16 residues. Between the trimmed V and J ends, which lost 0 bases and 2 bases, there was a span of 14 bases. The CDR3 DNA reads TGTGCCAGCAGCTTAGCCGGAGGCCGTCTCACCTACGAGCAGTACTTC. Translating gives CASSLAGGRLTYEQYF.

The J gene is TRBJ1-4, the V gene TRBV5-1, with 10 nucleotides matching TRBD1. After removal of 0 bases from V and 0 bases from J, the junction contained 5 bases not matched to a gene. CDR3 length equals 18 residues. The germline V gene encodes CDR1 SGHRS and CDR2 YFSETQ. CDR3: CASSLGDRGPATNEKLFF. As DNA, the CDR3 is TGCGCCAGCAGCTTGGGGGACAGGGGCCCCGCAACTAATGAAAAACTGTTTTTT.

The chain combines TRBV5-6 with TRBJ2-3, with 7 nucleotides matching TRBD1. The CDR3 is made up of 15 amino acids. In germline, CDR1 is SGHDT, CDR2 YYEEEE. Trimming at V came to 2 bases and at J to 2 bases, leaving 5 bases not matched to a gene. CDR3 in amino acids: CASSFVQGNTDTQYF. The DNA of the CDR3 is TGTGCCAGCAGCTTTGTACAGGGGAACACAGATACGCAGTATTTT.

This clone was seen a handful of times. The chain joins TRBV12-5 to TRBJ2-7; TRBD2 matches at 13 bases. CDR3 size: 15 residues. Germline trimming cut 5 bases from V and 3 bases from J; bases unmatched to any gene: 4. CDR1 and CDR2 (germline): LGHNT, FRNRAP. CDR3 sequence reads: CASGPGTSGNYEQYF. The CDR3 nucleotides read TGTGCTAGTGGTCCTGGGACTAGCGGGAACTACGAGCAGTACTTC.